Presented here are 9 T cell receptor beta chains from one specimen sequenced in a study of T cell repertoires in cytomegalovirus infection. For these receptors, no antigen is known. MiXCR was run by TCRdb on the reads, yielding one entry per CDR3 protein. The top ten clones hold less than 15% of a sample with fewer than 900,000 distinct CDR3 sequences, 25% to 30% of them seen once. This specimen was cultured CD8+ T cells from PBMCs, taken from culture after CMV antigen stimulation. These receptors were collected from a human donor in good health (CMV status not recorded). Some clones in this sample may be carry-over from other donors' samples.

This clonotype occurred a few times. This chain links TRBV2 with TRBJ2-7; D is possibly TRBD1 (6 bases). CDR3 size: 18 residues. The V and J ends lost 5 bases and 0 bases respectively, with 23 bases between them. The V gene's germline CDR1 is SNHLY and CDR2 FYNNEI. The CDR3 nucleotides are TGTGCCAGCAGTCAAGGGTTTCCAGGGGACACCTTCTCCTACGAGCAGTACTTC. Protein: CASSQGFPGDTFSYEQYF.

This clonotype has more than one count but fewer than ten. The chain joins TRBV9 to TRBJ1-6; D unclear. The CDR3 is 16 residues long. V was clipped by 3 bases and J by 7 bases, with 17 bases between them. In germline, CDR1 is SGDLS, CDR2 YYNGEE. The CDR3 region is CASSAASSLRNSPLHF. As DNA, the CDR3 is TGTGCCAGCAGCGCCGCCTCCTCTCTACGGAATTCACCCCTCCACTTT.

Concerning this clonotype: The junction and the germline gene differ at one end; a read error may be behind it. This chain joins TRBV6-1 and TRBJ2-1, with 7 bases identical to TRBD1. The germline CDR1 and CDR2 sequences are MNHNS and SASEGT. This CDR3 has 12 residues. For the CDR3, the DNA is TGTGCCAGCAGTACAGGGGTGGATGAGCAGTTATTC. It codes for CASSTGVDEQLF.

This chain connects TRBV29-1 to TRBJ1-3, with no clear D. Trimming cost V 7 bases and J 9 bases, with 13 bases left between them. Looked up from germline, CDR1 is SQVTM and CDR2 is ANQGSEA. The CDR3 has 11 residues. The CDR3 spells CSAADGGTIYF. CDR3 bases: TGCAGCGCTGCTGATGGCGGCACCATATATTTT.

This clonotype was seen ten or more times. V is TRBV27 and J is TRBJ1-2; the D is unclear. Trimming removed 5 bases from V and 7 bases from J, with 23 bases in between. The CDR3 spans 16 residues. Germline values: CDR1 MNHEY, CDR2 SMNVEV (reference sequence). The CDR3 is CASSPASLGPLFGYTF. The CDR3 DNA is TGTGCCAGCAGTCCGGCCTCCTTGGGTCCCCTATTTGGCTACACCTTC.

V and J are TRBV19 and TRBJ2-1, with D possibly matching TRBD2 (5 bases). Between the trimmed V and J ends, which lost 2 bases and 2 bases, there was a span of 10 bases. Germline CDR1 and CDR2: LNHDA and SQIVND (reference sequence). The CDR3 contains 15 residues. The CDR3 nucleotides are TGTGCCAGTAGTATAACCCCCGGGGCCTACAATGAGCAGTTCTTC. Amino acids: CASSITPGAYNEQFF.

The chain links TRBV7-6 to TRBJ2-7; D is unclear. Germline CDR1 SGHVS, CDR2 FNYEAQ. The CDR3 contains 12 residues. Trimming took off 3 bases at V and 5 bases at J, with 8 bases between the two ends. The CDR3 protein is CASSFSDHEQYF. CDR3 DNA: TGTGCCAGCAGCTTTTCGGATCACGAGCAGTACTTC.

This clonotype was seen repeatedly, ten times or more. The genes are TRBV7-9 and TRBJ2-2; 7 nucleotides match TRBD1. This CDR3 contains 17 residues. J gave up 0 bases and V 5 bases, and 9 bases lay outside the gene matches. Germline CDR1 SEHNR, CDR2 FQNEAQ (reference sequence). The CDR3 sequence is CASSTFRTGSNTGELFF. In nucleotides, the CDR3 is TGTGCCAGCAGCACCTTTCGGACAGGATCGAACACCGGGGAGCTGTTTTTT.

This chain connects TRBV10-3 to TRBJ1-5, with D possibly being TRBD1 (6 bases). Trimming took 0 bases from V and 8 from J, leaving 20 bases between them. The V gene's germline CDR1 is ENHRY and CDR2 SYGVKD. This CDR3 contains 17 residues. The CDR3 here is CAISESTAEGGEKPQHF. The CDR3 DNA reads TGTGCCATCAGTGAGTCGACTGCGGAAGGGGGAGAGAAGCCCCAGCATTTT.